What follows is one TCR beta chain and its context. Data came from immunoSEQ multiplex PCR; TCRdb stores just in-frame clones and leaves some out. This table holds some 200,000 clones, 60% to 80% found once. This sample stems from a study of blood T cell repertoires in COVID-19. Germline CDR1 and CDR2: MNHEY and SMNVEV (reference sequence). Trimming took 2 bases from V and 12 from J, leaving 17 bases between them. The CDR3 totals 13 residues. The sequencing input was peripheral blood. This sequence originates from a woman aged 70-85 years with acute or convalescent COVID-19. This rearrangement joins TRBV27 to TRBJ2-7; D possibly corresponds to TRBD1 (5 bases). The CDR3 DNA sequence: TGTGCCAGCAGTTTAATGGGGCAGGGATTTTGGTACTTC. The encoded protein is CASSLMGQGFWYF.